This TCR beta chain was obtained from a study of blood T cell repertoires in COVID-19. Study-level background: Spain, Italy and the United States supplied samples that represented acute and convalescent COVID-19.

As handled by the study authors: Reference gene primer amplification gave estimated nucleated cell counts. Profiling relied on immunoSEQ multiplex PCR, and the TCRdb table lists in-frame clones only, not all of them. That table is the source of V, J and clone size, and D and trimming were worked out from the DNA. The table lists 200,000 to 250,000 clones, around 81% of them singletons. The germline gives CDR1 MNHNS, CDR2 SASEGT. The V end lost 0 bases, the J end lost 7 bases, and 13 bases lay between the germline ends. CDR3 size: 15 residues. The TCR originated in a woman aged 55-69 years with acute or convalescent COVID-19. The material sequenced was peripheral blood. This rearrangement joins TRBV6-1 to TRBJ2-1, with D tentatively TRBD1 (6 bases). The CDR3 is CASSEAFRGRNEQFF. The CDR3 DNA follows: TGTGCCAGCAGTGAAGCGTTCAGGGGACGAAATGAGCAGTTCTTC.